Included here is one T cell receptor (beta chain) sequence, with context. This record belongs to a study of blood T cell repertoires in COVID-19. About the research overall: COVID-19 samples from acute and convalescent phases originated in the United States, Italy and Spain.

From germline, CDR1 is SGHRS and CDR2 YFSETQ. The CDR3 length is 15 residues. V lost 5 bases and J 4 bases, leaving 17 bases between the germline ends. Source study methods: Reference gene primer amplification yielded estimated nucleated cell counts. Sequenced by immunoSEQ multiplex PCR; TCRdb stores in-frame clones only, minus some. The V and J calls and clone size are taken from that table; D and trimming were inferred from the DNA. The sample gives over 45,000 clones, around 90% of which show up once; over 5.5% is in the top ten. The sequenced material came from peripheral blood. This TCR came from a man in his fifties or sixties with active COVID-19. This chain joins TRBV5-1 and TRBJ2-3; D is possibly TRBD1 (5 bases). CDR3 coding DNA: TGCGCCAGCAGTTTTGGGGTCCAAGGGGCAGATACGCAGTATTTT. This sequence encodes CASSFGVQGADTQYF.